The 5 T cell receptor beta chains below all came from one sample that was sequenced in a study of cytomegalovirus exposure and HLA in healthy donors. Both 60 Vbeta primers and 13 Jbeta primers went into the PCR. Clones were sequenced by immunoSEQ multiplex PCR, and TCRdb holds only the in-frame ones, with some missing. The sample has around 100,000 clones, over 65% seen once. Sequenced material: PBMCs. These receptors originate from a female donor in good health and CMV-seropositive.

The V and J genes are TRBV2 and TRBJ2-1; TRBD1 aligns across 8 bases. This CDR3 has 14 residues. Germline V gene sequence: CDR1 SNHLY, CDR2 FYNNEI. V lost 6 bases, J lost 9 bases, and 10 bases stayed unmatched. CDR3 DNA: TGTGCCAGCAGGGGACAGGCCGCGGCGGGTGAGCAGTTCTTC. As protein: CASRGQAAAGEQFF.

This clone was detected only a few times. This rearrangement joins TRBV6-1 to TRBJ2-6; TRBD1 is a possible D gene (5 bases). The V gene lost 5 bases and the J gene lost 3 bases, with 11 bases spanning the gap. The CDR3 extends over 15 amino acids. Germline lookup yields CDR1 MNHNS and CDR2 SASEGT. This chain's CDR3 is CASSPRGSGANVLTF. The CDR3 DNA reads TGTGCCAGCAGTCCAAGGGGTAGTGGGGCCAACGTCCTGACTTTC.

The chain has TRBV28 and TRBJ1-3; D is uncertain. Germline V gene lookup returns CDR1 MDHEN and CDR2 SYDVKM. This CDR3 has 14 amino acids. DNA for the CDR3: TGTGCTACATACACGAGGAGCTCTGGAAACACCATATATTTT. It is translated as CATYTRSSGNTIYF.

This chain links TRBV5-1 with TRBJ2-7; TRBD1 matches 9 bases. Trimming removed 4 bases from V and 2 bases from J; junction bases left unmatched: 4. CDR3 length: 14 amino acids. CDR1 SGHRS and CDR2 YFSETQ come from the germline V gene. CDR3 nucleotides: TGCGCCAGCAGCCAGGGACAGGGACCCTACGAGCAGTACTTC. Translating gives CASSQGQGPYEQYF.

This clone was recorded only once. At the DNA level, this CDR3 is encoded by other sequences in the same sample as well. The J gene is TRBJ1-1, the V gene TRBV18; 7 nucleotides line up with TRBD1. The V and J ends lost 3 bases and 1 base, in that order; junction bases with no gene match: 5. CDR1 and CDR2 (germline): KGHSH, LQKENI. The CDR3 is 15 amino acids. DNA of the CDR3: TGTGCCAGCTCACCCACAGGGGTGTCGAACACTGAAGCTTTCTTT. Translation gives CASSPTGVSNTEAFF.